These 21 T cell receptor beta chains originate from one sample sequenced in a study of tumor and adjacent non-tumor tissue in lung cancer. The library came from three nested PCR rounds adapted from ARM-PCR protocols. Each CDR3 protein is one row after TCRdb ran MiXCR on the multiplex PCR reads. This sample has 90,000 to 110,000 distinct CDR3 sequences, with about 65% found just once. The template was RNA from unsorted bulk tissue. The normal lung tissue was taken more than 3 cm from the tumor edge. Source material: distant non-tumor lung tissue. These receptors were obtained from a man between 60 and 70 years old with non-small cell lung cancer.

For this clonotype: One end of the junction fails to match germline, which may point to a read error. The CDR3 nucleotides are TGTGCCAGCAGTTCGCAGGGCGGGAGGTACATTGAGCAATTCTTC. Its translation is CASSSQGGRYIEQFF. The chain is built from TRBV12-3 or TRBV12-4 and TRBJ2-1, with 8 nucleotides matching TRBD2. The length of the CDR3 is 15 residues.

This chain links TRBV12-3 or TRBV12-4 with TRBJ1-1; a weak D match, TRBD1 (5 bases). Trimming removed 7 bases at V and 1 base at J, with 19 bases between. There are 16 residues in the CDR3. The CDR3 region is CASTFRRGRKNTEAFF. The CDR3 nucleotides are TGTGCCAGCACTTTCCGAAGGGGACGGAAGAACACTGAAGCTTTCTTT.

To note about this clonotype: This may be a read error: a much more frequent sequence differs by one nucleotide. Likely a read error: the CDR3 ends without its conserved phenylalanine or tryptophan. The DNA is omitted, as the CDR3 cannot be located on it reliably, and the CDR3 follows TCRdb's listing. This sequence joins TRBV7-9 and TRBJ2-7; the D call of TRBD2 is as the table states it, not checked on the DNA. The CDR3 is 15 residues long, counting both termini. The V gene's germline CDR1 is SEHNR and CDR2 FQNEAQ (reference sequence). CDR3 residues: CASSIGLAGNYEQHI.

Of note for this clonotype: A much larger clone sits a single nucleotide away, making a read error possible. V and J are TRBV6-1 and TRBJ1-2; TRBD1 agrees at 7 bases. The CDR3 runs to 16 residues. Germline-derived CDR1 and CDR2 are MNHNS and SASEGT. With 10 bases clipped from V and 0 bases from J, the junction kept 14 bases outside the gene matches. The CDR3 region has the DNA TGTGCCAACAAAGTAAGGCAGGGGGAACCTAACTATGGCTACACCTTC. Protein: CANKVRQGEPNYGYTF.

In the case of this clonotype: An end of the junction does not agree with germline; a read error may underlie this. The chain combines TRBV5-1 with TRBJ1-1, with D perhaps TRBD1 (6 bases). Per germline, CDR1 SGHRS and CDR2 YFSETQ. This CDR3 is built from 14 residues. CDR3 sequence: CASSLAGGDSEAFF. The CDR3 nucleotides are TGCGCCAGCAGCTTGGCTGGGGGCGATTCTGAAGCCTTCTTT.

As concerns this clonotype: Given a much more abundant clone one base away, this may be a read error. The chain links TRBV20-1 to TRBJ2-2; a possible D gene is TRBD2 (5 bases). The CDR3 runs to 14 residues. The germline V gene has CDR1 DFQATT and CDR2 SNEGSKA (reference sequence). V was trimmed by 4 bases and J by 0 bases, leaving 9 bases between them. CDR3 DNA sequence: TGCAGTGCTAATCGGGGATCGAACACCGGGGAGCTGTTTTTT. Translation: CSANRGSNTGELFF.

This chain uses TRBV6-5 with TRBJ2-3, with 8 bases that match TRBD2. This CDR3 spans 15 amino acids. Unmatched junction bases numbered 9, after V lost 5 bases and J lost 5 bases. Germline V gene lookup returns CDR1 MNHEY and CDR2 SVGAGI. CDR3 in amino acids: CASSRAAGVVDTQYF. The CDR3, as DNA: TGTGCCAGCAGTCGTGCAGCGGGAGTAGTAGATACGCAGTATTTT.

This clonotype was recorded at least ten times. The rearrangement uses TRBV6-2 or TRBV6-3 and TRBJ2-4; D is perhaps TRBD2 (5 bases). The CDR3 length is 13 residues. Germline values: CDR1 MNHEY, CDR2 SVGEGT. The V end lost 2 bases, the J end lost 9 bases, and 11 bases lay between the germline ends. In DNA form, the CDR3 reads TGTGCCAGCAGTTACGAGGGATTGGGCATTCAGTACTTC. Its protein product is CASSYEGLGIQYF.

As concerns this clonotype: An end of the junction differs from the germline gene, which may be a read error. The rearrangement uses TRBV5-1 and TRBJ2-2, with a weak D call TRBD1 (6 bases). Germline lookup yields CDR1 SGHRS and CDR2 YFSETQ. The CDR3 contains 17 residues. The CDR3 DNA is TGCGCCAGCACCGGGGCAGGGGCTATATCGAACACCGGGGAGCCGTTTTTT. Its protein is CASTGAGAISNTGEPFF.

Regarding this clonotype: One junction end does not reproduce the germline sequence, and a read error may be involved. This rearrangement joins TRBV4-3 to TRBJ2-4; maybe TRBD1 (5 bases). This CDR3 region has 15 residues. Germline V gene sequence: CDR1 LGHNA, CDR2 YSLEER. The CDR3 region has the DNA TGCGCAAGCAGCCAAGATGGCAGGGCAAAAAACATTCAGTACTTC. Its translation is CASSQDGRAKNIQYF.

About this clonotype itself: A much bigger clone sits one base away, suggesting this may be a read error. This chain connects TRBV30 to TRBJ2-1, with 7 bases identical to TRBD2. From germline, CDR1 is GTSNPN and CDR2 SVGIG (reference sequence). The CDR3 contains 13 residues. The CDR3 reads CAWNPLAHNKQFF. CDR3 bases: TGTGCCTGGAACCCACTAGCGCACAATAAGCAGTTCTTC.

Concerning this clonotype itself: Given a much more abundant clone one base away, this may be a read error. This chain links TRBV6-5 with TRBJ2-3; 8 positions agree with TRBD2. Germline CDR1 and CDR2: MNHEY and SVGAGI. CDR3 size: 18 residues. After removal of 6 bases from V and 5 bases from J, the junction contained 19 bases not matched to a gene. CDR3 DNA sequence: TGTGCCAGCAGATGGGACATCGGGGCGGGGGGAAGTATAGATACGCAGTATTTT. Translation gives CASRWDIGAGGSIDTQYF.

This clonotype occurred many times. This sequence joins TRBV6-5 and TRBJ2-7, with 11 bases lining up with TRBD1. The germline V gene encodes CDR1 MNHEY and CDR2 SVGAGI. The CDR3 is 15 amino acids. J gave up 1 base and V 4 bases, and 3 bases lay outside the gene matches. CDR3 bases: TGTGCCAGCAGTTCCGGGACAGGGGGGTCCTACGAGCAGTACTTC. Amino acid sequence: CASSSGTGGSYEQYF.

This clonotype was detected many times. The chain recombines TRBV12-3 or TRBV12-4 with TRBJ2-1; TRBD2 matches at 16 bases. The trim removed 5 bases at V and 10 bases at J, leaving 8 bases unmatched. The CDR3 loop spans 16 amino acids. The CDR3 DNA reads as TGTGCCAGCAGTGATGGGACTAGCGGGGGGGTCAGGGAGCAGTTCTTC. Translation gives CASSDGTSGGVREQFF.

V usage is TRBV29-1 and J usage is TRBJ2-1; D perhaps matches TRBD1 (6 bases). Germline CDR1 and CDR2: SQVTM and ANQGSEA. The CDR3 contains 12 residues. V dropped 4 bases and J dropped 8 bases, with 12 bases sitting between them. The CDR3 sequence is CSVGTVHYEQFF. The CDR3 coding sequence is TGCAGCGTTGGGACAGTCCACTATGAGCAGTTCTTC.

On this clonotype: A junction boundary mismatches the germline segment, possibly from a read error. The chain recombines TRBV29-1 with TRBJ2-6, with 9 positions matching TRBD1. CDR1 and CDR2 from the germline V gene are SQVTM and ANQGSEA. The CDR3 is 14 amino acids. This chain's CDR3 is CSVGTGIEANILTF. For the CDR3, the DNA is TGCAGCGTCGGGACAGGGATAGAGGCCAACATCCTGACTTTC.

The chain links TRBV28 to TRBJ2-1, with a tentative D call TRBD1 (6 bases). Germline CDR1 reads MDHEN; CDR2 reads SYDVKM. The CDR3 covers 15 residues. V was shortened by 4 bases and J by 0 bases, with 10 bases between the two germline ends. The CDR3 bases are TGTGCCAGCAGTTGGGGGCCTTACTCCTACAATGAGCAGTTCTTC. This encodes CASSWGPYSYNEQFF.

This clonotype turned up a few times. The conserved phenylalanine or tryptophan is not found at the CDR3 terminus, so this likely reflects a read error. The chain employs TRBV11-2 and TRBJ2-3; no reliable D call. The CDR3 runs 12 residues. Germline lookup yields CDR1 SGHAT and CDR2 FQNNGV. The CDR3 sequence: CASGLVSDTQYL. The CDR3 region has the DNA TGTGCCAGCGGCTTAGTCTCAGATACGCAGTATCTT.

Remarks on this clonotype: It may be a read error: a sequence one base away is much more abundant. The chain employs TRBV28 and TRBJ1-1; D is ambiguous. CDR3 length: 12 residues. Germline CDR1 MDHEN, CDR2 SYDVKM. The CDR3 reads CAGSSGKTEAFF. CDR3 nucleotide sequence: TGTGCCGGCAGTTCGGGTAAAACTGAAGCTTTCTTT.

For this clonotype: Given the absence of the conserved phenylalanine or tryptophan at the CDR3 end, a read error is likely. The V gene is TRBV20-1, the J gene TRBJ1-4; TRBD1 matches 12 bases. Trimming cost V 5 bases and J 14 bases; bases outside gene matches: 12. The CDR3 is made up of 14 amino acids. Germline-derived CDR1 and CDR2 are DFQATT and SNEGSKA (reference sequence). The CDR3 is CSASGDRGREGLFS. CDR3 nucleotide sequence: TGCAGTGCTTCCGGGGACAGGGGGCGTGAAGGGCTGTTTTCT.

This clonotype was recorded at least ten times. The rearrangement uses TRBV6-6 and TRBJ2-1, with 9 bases that match TRBD1. The germline gives CDR1 MNHNY, CDR2 SVGAGI (reference sequence). The CDR3 length is 13 residues. V dropped 10 bases and J dropped 4; count of bases not matched to a gene: 5. CDR3 DNA: TGTGCCATACAGGGGGCATCGTACAATGAGCAGTTCTTC. It translates to CAIQGASYNEQFF.